This is a list of T cell receptor beta chains from one sample in a study of cytomegalovirus exposure and HLA in healthy donors. This table comes from immunoSEQ multiplex PCR, and its TCRdb copy is limited to in-frame clones, with some not included. The data show about 240,000 clones, with approximately 86% seen just once and around 1.3% held by the top ten. Material: PBMCs. These receptors came from a young woman in good health and CMV-seropositive. Both conserved end residues are part of each CDR3. The order of the fields is CDR3 protein, CDR3 DNA, CDR3 length, D gene, J gene, V gene, clone size. D genes are given only for firm matches. Rows may omit the clone size; those that give it use once, few, many or a size class.

CDR3 protein: CASSPGLARSFEQYF
CDR3 DNA: TGTGCCAGCAGCCCGGGACTAGCGCGCTCTTTCGAGCAGTACTTC
CDR3 length: 15
D gene: TRBD2
J gene: TRBJ2-7
V gene: TRBV7-9
clone size: NA

CDR3 protein: CATETGLNTEAFF
CDR3 DNA: TGTGCCACCGAAACGGGATTGAACACTGAAGCTTTCTTT
CDR3 length: 13
D gene: NA
J gene: TRBJ1-1
V gene: TRBV10-3
clone size: few

CDR3 protein: CASRQGATGELFF
CDR3 DNA: TGTGCCAGCAGACAGGGGGCCACCGGGGAGCTGTTTTTT
CDR3 length: 13
D gene: TRBD1
J gene: TRBJ2-2
V gene: TRBV6-6
clone size: NA

CDR3 protein: CASRRTGDVPQYF
CDR3 DNA: TGTGCCAGCAGACGGACAGGCGACGTCCCTCAGTATTTT
CDR3 length: 13
D gene: TRBD1
J gene: TRBJ2-3
V gene: TRBV27
clone size: NA

CDR3 protein: CASSPSGTYEQYF
CDR3 DNA: TGTGCCAGCTCACCTAGCGGCACCTACGAGCAGTACTTC
CDR3 length: 13
D gene: NA
J gene: TRBJ2-7
V gene: TRBV18
clone size: once

CDR3 protein: CASKLSGRDHEQFF
CDR3 DNA: TGCGCCAGCAAACTTAGCGGGAGGGACCATGAGCAGTTCTTC
CDR3 length: 14
D gene: TRBD2
J gene: TRBJ2-1
V gene: TRBV5-1
clone size: NA

CDR3 protein: CSVGLSTVSYEQYF
CDR3 DNA: TGCAGCGTTGGACTTTCCACGGTCTCCTACGAGCAGTACTTC
CDR3 length: 14
D gene: NA
J gene: TRBJ2-7
V gene: TRBV29-1
clone size: once

CDR3 protein: CASSDRTGGEEQYF
CDR3 DNA: TGTGCCAGCAGCGATCGGACAGGGGGCGAGGAGCAGTACTTC
CDR3 length: 14
D gene: TRBD1
J gene: TRBJ2-7
V gene: TRBV7-9
clone size: NA

CDR3 protein: CASSSGQGKTDTQYF
CDR3 DNA: TGTGCCAGCAGCTCCGGACAAGGGAAGACAGATACGCAGTATTTT
CDR3 length: 15
D gene: NA
J gene: TRBJ2-3
V gene: TRBV5-4
clone size: NA

CDR3 protein: CASSQDRGDSYEQYF
CDR3 DNA: TGTGCCAGCAGCCAAGACAGGGGAGACTCCTACGAGCAGTACTTC
CDR3 length: 15
D gene: NA
J gene: TRBJ2-7
V gene: TRBV4-2
clone size: NA

CDR3 protein: CAGTDTQYFGPGVDTQYF
CDR3 DNA: NA
CDR3 length: 18
D gene: NA
J gene: TRBJ2-3
V gene: TRBV7-6
clone size: NA

CDR3 protein: CASSQEGLTEAFF
CDR3 DNA: TGCGCCAGCAGCCAGGAGGGTCTAACTGAAGCTTTCTTT
CDR3 length: 13
D gene: NA
J gene: TRBJ1-1
V gene: TRBV10-2
clone size: once

CDR3 protein: CASSLDRRTYNEQFF
CDR3 DNA: TGTGCCAGCAGCCTCGATAGGAGGACCTACAATGAGCAGTTCTTC
CDR3 length: 15
D gene: NA
J gene: TRBJ2-1
V gene: TRBV4-2
clone size: NA

CDR3 protein: CASSLGQGVTEAFF
CDR3 DNA: TGTGCCAGCAGTTTAGGACAGGGGGTCACTGAAGCTTTCTTT
CDR3 length: 14
D gene: TRBD1
J gene: TRBJ1-1
V gene: TRBV27
clone size: NA

CDR3 protein: CASSKTTTEQYF
CDR3 DNA: TGTGCCAGCAGCAAGACTACTACCGAGCAGTACTTC
CDR3 length: 12
D gene: NA
J gene: TRBJ2-7
V gene: TRBV11-3
clone size: NA

CDR3 protein: CASSISYSTDTQYF
CDR3 DNA: TGTGCCAGTAGTATCTCCTACAGCACAGATACGCAGTATTTT
CDR3 length: 14
D gene: NA
J gene: TRBJ2-3
V gene: TRBV19
clone size: NA

CDR3 protein: CASRPPGQGNSGDEQYF
CDR3 DNA: TGTGCCAGCAGGCCTCCGGGACAGGGGAATAGCGGGGACGAGCAGTACTTC
CDR3 length: 17
D gene: TRBD1
J gene: TRBJ2-7
V gene: TRBV27
clone size: NA

CDR3 protein: CASGTGRGTEAFF
CDR3 DNA: TGTGCCAGTGGGACAGGGAGAGGCACTGAAGCTTTCTTT
CDR3 length: 13
D gene: TRBD1
J gene: TRBJ1-1
V gene: TRBV6-5
clone size: NA

CDR3 protein: CASSSLTTMDTQYF
CDR3 DNA: TGTGCCAGCAGCTCCCTTACTACTATGGATACGCAGTATTTT
CDR3 length: 14
D gene: NA
J gene: TRBJ2-3
V gene: TRBV5-5
clone size: NA

CDR3 protein: CASSQHGTGEDTQYF
CDR3 DNA: TGCGCCAGCAGCCAACACGGGACAGGAGAAGATACGCAGTATTTT
CDR3 length: 15
D gene: TRBD1
J gene: TRBJ2-3
V gene: TRBV4-1
clone size: few